These T cell receptor beta chains were read from a single sample in a study of OX40 agonist ivuxolimab in advanced cancers. Libraries were prepared by immunoSEQ multiplex PCR; TCRdb keeps only in-frame clonotypes and omits some of them. The sample has 34,000 or so clones, more than 75% seen once. The source material was CD4+ or CD8+ T cells sorted from blood, sampled in a trial of the OX40 agonist ivuxolimab. Source of these receptors: an adult with an advanced solid tumor such as melanoma, head and neck, liver or kidney cancer. CDR3s include the opening cysteine and the closing phenylalanine or tryptophan. A D gene is named only where the DNA matches it firmly. Rows give clone size only sometimes, using once, few, many, or a class for an expanded clone.

d_call	clone_size	v_call	j_call	cdr3_aa	cdr3_nt
-	-	TRBV6-5	TRBJ2-7	CASSSPGYEQYF	TGTGCCAGCAGTTCCCCGGGGTACGAGCAGTACTTC
-	-	TRBV5-1	TRBJ2-3	CASTPGGTDTQYF	TGCGCCAGCACCCCGGGGGGCACAGATACGCAGTATTTT
-	-	TRBV7-8	TRBJ2-7	CASTHQGSYEQYF	TGTGCCAGCACCCATCAGGGGAGTTACGAGCAGTACTTC
-	-	TRBV6-5	TRBJ2-5	CASSHGAADQETQYF	TGTGCCAGCAGTCACGGAGCGGCGGACCAAGAGACCCAGTACTTC
-	-	TRBV4-1	TRBJ2-1	CASSQIGPLNEQFF	TGCGCCAGCAGCCAGATCGGGCCTCTCAATGAGCAGTTCTTC
TRBD1	-	TRBV6-4	TRBJ2-5	CASSAGTGDETQYF	TGTGCCAGCAGCGCCGGGACAGGGGACGAGACCCAGTACTTC
-	-	TRBV28	TRBJ2-7	CASRIQSSYEQYF	TGTGCCAGCAGGATTCAGAGCTCCTACGAGCAGTACTTC
-	-	TRBV28	TRBJ1-1	CASSFGSAEAFF	TGTGCCAGCAGTTTTGGGTCCGCTGAAGCTTTCTTT
TRBD1	-	TRBV6-4	TRBJ1-1	CASSDSPGGSLAFF	TGTGCCAGCAGTGACTCGCCAGGGGGCAGTTTGGCTTTCTTT
-	-	TRBV12-5	TRBJ1-1	CASAQGPGTEAFF	TGTGCTAGTGCCCAGGGGCCGGGGACTGAAGCTTTCTTT
TRBD1	-	TRBV7-6	TRBJ2-3	CASSFWTGELADTQYF	TGTGCCAGCAGCTTTTGGACAGGGGAATTAGCAGATACGCAGTATTTT
-	-	TRBV9	TRBJ2-7	CASSAPGTSSYEQYF	TGTGCCAGCAGCGCCCCCGGAACTAGTTCCTACGAGCAGTACTTC
TRBD1	-	TRBV18	TRBJ2-7	CASSPTGGLYEQYF	TGTGCCAGCTCACCTACAGGGGGGCTCTACGAGCAGTACTTC
-	-	TRBV11-2	TRBJ1-1	CASSLVPSTENTEAFF	TGTGCCAGCAGCTTAGTCCCCTCGACAGAGAACACTGAAGCTTTCTTT
TRBD2	-	TRBV25-1	TRBJ2-5	CASSPGSGRSRETQYF	TGTGCCAGCAGTCCCGGAAGCGGGAGGAGTCGAGAGACCCAGTACTTC
TRBD2	-	TRBV28	TRBJ2-7	CASSLSGTYYEQYF	TGTGCCAGCAGTTTGAGCGGGACCTACTACGAGCAGTACTTC
-	once	TRBV6-5	TRBJ1-2	CASSYGQPSDGYTF	TGTGCCAGCAGCTATGGACAGCCCTCGGATGGCTACACCTTC
-	-	TRBV4-1	TRBJ2-1	CASSQGFSGDTYNEQFF	TGCGCCAGCAGCCAAGGGTTCTCGGGGGATACCTACAATGAGCAGTTCTTC
TRBD2	-	TRBV2	TRBJ2-7	CASSDRAPTSGRQYEQYF	TGTGCCAGCAGTGACAGGGCCCCGACTAGCGGGAGGCAGTACGAGCAGTACTTC
-	-	TRBV5-6	TRBJ2-7	CASSEGPPYEQYF	TGTGCCAGCAGCGAGGGGCCCCCCTACGAGCAGTACTTC
-	-	TRBV2	TRBJ2-1	CASSERPPSSYNEQFF	TGTGCCAGCAGTGAGCGGCCGCCCAGCTCCTACAATGAGCAGTTCTTC
-	-	TRBV4-2	TRBJ2-5	CASSTDGTVRGQETQYF	TGTGCCAGCAGCACCGACGGAACGGTTAGGGGGCAAGAGACCCAGTACTTC
-	-	TRBV7-9	TRBJ2-3	CASSLAGVTDTQYF	TGTGCCAGCAGCTTAGCGGGAGTCACAGATACGCAGTATTTT
-	-	TRBV9	TRBJ1-5	CASSEGIPRWPQHF	TGTGCCAGCAGCGAGGGGATCCCAAGGTGGCCCCAGCATTTT
-	-	TRBV7-8	TRBJ2-2	CASSLGSGELFF	TGTGCCAGCAGCTTGGGCAGCGGGGAGCTGTTTTTT
-	-	TRBV7-9	TRBJ2-2	CASSNGGNTGELFF	TGTGCCAGCAGCAACGGGGGGAACACCGGGGAGCTGTTTTTT
TRBD2	once	TRBV19	TRBJ2-1	CASSIDPLGLAISEQFF	TGTGCCAGTAGTATAGATCCACTGGGACTAGCCATCAGTGAGCAGTTCTTC
-	-	TRBV30	TRBJ2-6	CAADHNVLTF	TGTGCTGCGGACCACAACGTCCTGACTTTC
TRBD1	few	TRBV27	TRBJ1-1	CASSTGQPNTEAFF	TGTGCCAGCAGCACGGGACAGCCGAACACTGAAGCTTTCTTT
TRBD2	-	TRBV28	TRBJ2-3	CASSRGADTQYF	TGTGCCAGCAGTCGGGGGGCAGATACGCAGTATTTT
-	-	TRBV6-1	TRBJ1-1	CASSEYNRLNTEAFF	TGTGCCAGCAGTGAATATAACAGATTGAACACTGAAGCTTTCTTT
-	-	TRBV7-6	TRBJ2-1	CASSYGTASYNEQFF	TGTGCCAGCAGCTATGGGACGGCTTCCTACAATGAGCAGTTCTTC
-	-	TRBV6-5	TRBJ1-2	CASSYWDDYGYTF	TGTGCCAGCAGTTACTGGGACGACTATGGCTACACCTTC
-	-	TRBV7-2	TRBJ2-5	CASSLGGVQETQYF	TGTGCCAGCAGCTTAGGGGGGGTGCAAGAGACCCAGTACTTC
-	-	TRBV27	TRBJ2-6	CASSLTGAGANVLTF	TGTGCCAGCAGTTTAACCGGGGCCGGGGCCAACGTCCTGACTTTC
TRBD1	-	TRBV5-1	TRBJ2-3	CASSLGRTGTVEDTQYF	TGCGCCAGCAGCTTGGGGAGGACAGGGACGGTAGAAGATACGCAGTATTTT
-	-	TRBV5-1	TRBJ1-1	CASSLAQYTEAFF	TGCGCCAGCAGCTTGGCCCAGTACACTGAAGCTTTCTTT
-	-	TRBV28	TRBJ1-1	CASSFFGTVNTEAFF	TGTGCCAGCAGTTTCTTTGGGACGGTGAACACTGAAGCTTTCTTT
-	-	TRBV7-8	TRBJ2-7	CASSLAGQGYEQYF	TGTGCCAGCAGCTTAGCGGGGCAGGGCTACGAGCAGTACTTC
TRBD1	-	TRBV28	TRBJ2-7	CASSFTGEHEQYF	TGTGCCAGCAGTTTCACAGGGGAACACGAGCAGTACTTC
TRBD1	-	TRBV5-1	TRBJ1-1	CASSWGTGDTEAFF	TGCGCCAGCAGCTGGGGGACAGGGGACACTGAAGCTTTCTTT
TRBD1	-	TRBV4-1	TRBJ2-1	CASSQDHIRDRGNNEQFF	TGCGCCAGCAGCCAAGATCACATCCGGGACAGGGGAAACAATGAGCAGTTCTTC
-	-	TRBV7-9	TRBJ1-2	CASSYDRTYYGYTF	TGTGCCAGCAGCTACGACAGGACTTACTATGGCTACACCTTC
TRBD1	once	TRBV28	TRBJ2-7	CASRLTGALSYEQYF	TGTGCCAGCAGACTGACAGGGGCCCTCTCCTACGAGCAGTACTTC
-	once	TRBV5-1	TRBJ2-7	CASSSVSSYEQYF	TGCGCCAGCAGCTCCGTTAGCTCCTACGAGCAGTACTTC
-	-	TRBV7-9	TRBJ2-2	CASSSTPGAGTGELFF	TGTGCCAGCAGCTCAACGCCGGGGGCCGGCACCGGGGAGCTGTTTTTT
TRBD2	-	TRBV15	TRBJ2-1	CATSTGLAGVDEQFF	TGTGCCACCAGCACGGGACTAGCGGGAGTCGATGAGCAGTTCTTC
TRBD1	-	TRBV7-9	TRBJ2-5	CASRTGQIETQYF	TGTGCCAGCAGGACGGGACAGATAGAGACCCAGTACTTC
TRBD1	-	TRBV11-2	TRBJ1-5	CASSLVQGAKPQHF	TGTGCCAGCAGCTTAGTACAGGGGGCAAAACCCCAGCATTTT
TRBD1	few	TRBV27	TRBJ1-3	CASRPGGGNTIYF	TGTGCCAGCAGACCAGGGGGCGGAAACACCATATATTTT
-	-	TRBV7-9	TRBJ1-2	CASSSPWADGYTF	TGTGCCAGCAGCTCCCCTTGGGCAGATGGCTACACCTTC
-	-	TRBV11-2	TRBJ2-7	CASSYRAGLPKAYEQYF	TGTGCCAGCAGCTACCGAGCGGGTCTCCCGAAGGCCTACGAGCAGTACTTC
-	-	TRBV27	TRBJ2-3	CASGRMQYF	TGTGCCAGCGGCCGAATGCAGTATTTT
TRBD1	once	TRBV7-6	TRBJ2-7	CASSLGTGEGYEQYF	TGTGCCAGCAGCTTAGGGACAGGGGAAGGATACGAGCAGTACTTC